Below are 23 T cell receptor beta chains sequenced from a single sample in a study of blood T cell repertoires in COVID-19. The repertoire was sequenced with immunoSEQ multiplex PCR; TCRdb's copy has only in-frame clones and lacks some. The table shows 50,000 to 70,000 clones, with about 90% occurring only once. What was sequenced was peripheral blood. These receptors were collected from a man in his 60s with acute or convalescent COVID-19.

The rearrangement joins TRBV13 to TRBJ2-7; 7 nucleotides line up with TRBD2. Germline CDR1 PRHDT, CDR2 FYEKMQ (reference sequence). The CDR3 runs 19 residues. V shed 0 bases, J shed 5 bases, and the junction held 19 bases outside the gene matches. CDR3 residues: CASSLGPLPSGRVGDEQYF. CDR3 coding DNA: TGTGCCAGCAGCTTAGGCCCCCTACCTAGCGGAAGGGTTGGGGACGAGCAGTACTTC.

The chain employs TRBV9 and TRBJ2-5; 9 bases align to TRBD1. V shed 0 bases and J 2 bases; nucleotides not matched to a gene: 8. The CDR3 extends over 17 amino acids. Germline V gives CDR1 SGDLS, CDR2 YYNGEE. The CDR3 region is CASSVGGWGQGQETQYF. The DNA of the CDR3 is TGTGCCAGCAGCGTAGGAGGGTGGGGACAGGGTCAAGAGACCCAGTACTTC.

The rearrangement links TRBV29-1 to TRBJ2-7, with 12 bases aligning to TRBD2. V was pared by 7 bases and J by 0 bases, with 13 bases of the junction left unmatched. Germline assignment: CDR1 SQVTM and CDR2 ANQGSEA. The CDR3 runs to 17 residues. The CDR3 loop reads CSAGLAGRIGNSYEQYF. In DNA, the CDR3 is TGCAGCGCAGGACTAGCGGGAAGGATCGGGAACTCCTACGAGCAGTACTTC.

This clone was counted a single time. The chain uses TRBV5-4 and TRBJ2-3; D is perhaps TRBD2 (6 bases). Per germline, CDR1 SGHNT and CDR2 YYREEE (reference sequence). V was trimmed by 3 bases and J by 2 bases, leaving 13 bases between them. The length of the CDR3 is 15 residues. The CDR3 coding sequence is TGTGCCAGCAGCTCTCCGGGACTTTCCACAGATACGCAGTATTTT. Protein: CASSSPGLSTDTQYF.

The chain carries TRBV5-4 and TRBJ2-1; possible D gene TRBD1, 6 bases. The CDR3 runs 15 residues. CDR1 and CDR2 from the germline V gene are SGHNT and YYREEE (reference sequence). V lost 4 bases and J lost 3, with 14 bases in between. CDR3 DNA: TGTGCCAGCAGCCAACAGGGTTCTCGCTACAATGAGCAGTTCTTC. It yields the protein CASSQQGSRYNEQFF.

V and J are TRBV7-9 and TRBJ1-1; a possible D gene is TRBD1 (6 bases). V lost 5 bases to trimming and J lost 1 base, with 11 bases between them. The CDR3 covers 14 residues. The germline gives CDR1 SEHNR, CDR2 FQNEAQ (reference sequence). The CDR3 DNA reads as TGTGCCAGCAGCATTCGACAGGAGAACACTGAAGCTTTCTTT. Translating gives CASSIRQENTEAFF. The full variable domain, completed using reference TRBV7-9 and TRBJ1-1, is DTGVSQNPRHKITKRGQNVTFRCDPISEHNRLYWYRQTLGQGPEFLTYFQNEAQLEKSRLLSDRFSAERPKGSFSTLEIQRTEQGDSAMYLCASSIRQENTEAFFGQGTRLTVV.

This chain uses TRBV24-1 with TRBJ1-5, with D perhaps TRBD1 (6 bases). Looked up from germline, CDR1 is KGHDR and CDR2 is SFDVKD. V was trimmed by 3 bases and J by 1 base, leaving 12 bases between them. This CDR3 has 16 amino acids. The CDR3 DNA follows: TGTGCCACCAGTGATAGACAGGTTAGGAGCAATCAGCCCCAGCATTTT. Protein product: CATSDRQVRSNQPQHF.

V usage is TRBV19 and J usage is TRBJ1-3; the match to TRBD1 covers 7 bases. There are 14 residues in the CDR3. Per germline, CDR1 LNHDA and CDR2 SQIVND (reference sequence). Germline trimming cut 6 bases from V and 2 bases from J; bases unmatched to any gene: 4. This CDR3 reads CASSVDRAGNTIYF. In DNA, the CDR3 is TGTGCCAGTAGCGTCGACAGGGCTGGAAACACCATATATTTT.

This chain uses TRBV7-2 with TRBJ2-1; 10 bases match TRBD2. This CDR3 is built from 15 residues. V shed 1 base and J 9 bases; nucleotides not matched to a gene: 6. Germline loops: CDR1 SGHTA, CDR2 FQGNSA. CDR3 bases: TGTGCCAGCAGCTTAGTGTCTAGCGGGAGAGGTGAGCAGTTCTTC. It codes for CASSLVSSGRGEQFF. Variable domain in full (rest from reference TRBV7-2 and TRBJ2-1): GAGVSQSPSNKVTEKGKDVELRCDPISGHTALYWYRQSLGQGLEFLIYFQGNSAPDKSGLPSDRFSAERTGGSVSTLTIQRTQQEDSAVYLCASSLVSSGRGEQFFGPGTRLTVL.

The V call is TRBV10-3, the J call TRBJ2-7; no clear D gene. Germline values: CDR1 ENHRY, CDR2 SYGVKD. V was pared by 6 bases and J by 0 bases, with 12 bases between. The CDR3 covers 14 residues. The CDR3 here is CAIRPTESSYEQYF. In DNA form, the CDR3 reads TGTGCCATCAGACCAACAGAGAGCTCCTACGAGCAGTACTTC.

The chain is built from TRBV5-5 and TRBJ2-1; 8 bases are shared with TRBD2. J lost 4 bases, V lost 3 bases, and 6 bases had no gene match. The V gene's germline CDR1 is SGHKS and CDR2 YYEKEE (reference sequence). The CDR3 is 15 amino acids. CDR3 residues: CASSSSGGTYNEQFF. In DNA form, the CDR3 reads TGTGCCAGCAGCTCGAGCGGGGGTACTTACAATGAGCAGTTCTTC. Supplemented by reference TRBV5-5 and TRBJ2-1, the full variable domain reads DAGVTQSPTHLIKTRGQQVTLRCSPISGHKSVSWYQQVLGQGPQFIFQYYEKEERGRGNFPDRFSARQFPNYSSELNVNALLLGDSALYLCASSSSGGTYNEQFFGPGTRLTVL.

The rearrangement joins TRBV12-5 to TRBJ1-5; D remains unclear. The CDR3 runs 13 residues. The ends were cut back, 1 base at V and 5 bases at J, with 6 bases in the middle. Germline V gives CDR1 LGHNT, CDR2 FRNRAP. The CDR3 is CASGLGGDQPQHF. The CDR3 bases are TGTGCTAGTGGTTTGGGCGGGGATCAGCCCCAGCATTTT.

The rearrangement uses TRBV30 and TRBJ1-2; tentative D call: TRBD1 (5 bases). The germline CDR1 and CDR2 sequences are GTSNPN and SVGIG (reference sequence). The CDR3 covers 15 residues. Trimming left V 0 bases short and J 0 bases short, with 11 bases between. The CDR3 DNA reads as TGTGCCTGGAGTGTAGGACGACAGACTAACTATGGCTACACCTTC. This gives the protein CAWSVGRQTNYGYTF.

J is TRBJ1-2 and V is TRBV10-3, with 7 bases identical to TRBD1. Germline CDR1 and CDR2: ENHRY and SYGVKD. The CDR3 spans 12 residues. J was trimmed by 8 bases and V by 10 bases; bases with no gene match: 10. DNA for the CDR3: TGTGCCACCAGGGGGGGAGAGGTGGGCTACACCTTC. Translation gives CATRGGEVGYTF.

The chain recombines TRBV2 with TRBJ2-7; D remains ambiguous. This CDR3 is built from 12 residues. Germline V gives CDR1 SNHLY, CDR2 FYNNEI. V was clipped by 6 bases and J by 7 bases, with 13 bases between them. CDR3 nucleotides: TGTGCCAGCAGCGCCCTTAGGAGTGAGCAGTACTTC. Translated: CASSALRSEQYF.

This clone has more than one count but fewer than ten. The chain is built from TRBV27 and TRBJ1-1; 8 positions match TRBD1. The germline CDR1 and CDR2 sequences are MNHEY and SMNVEV (reference sequence). CDR3 size: 18 residues. The J segment lost 0 bases and the V segment lost 1 base, leaving 10 bases of the junction unmatched. The CDR3 reads CASSLFAWNRGMNTEAFF. The DNA of the CDR3 is TGTGCCAGCAGTTTATTCGCGTGGAACAGGGGGATGAACACTGAAGCTTTCTTT.

The V call is TRBV7-8, the J call TRBJ2-2, with 9 bases matching TRBD1. CDR3 length equals 15 residues. With V trimmed by 4 bases and J by 6 bases, 6 bases remained unmatched. Germline V CDR1 and CDR2: SGHVS, FQNEAQ. DNA for the CDR3: TGTGCCAGCAGCTCAAACAGGGGGCAGGCCGGGGAGCTGTTTTTT. Amino acids: CASSSNRGQAGELFF.

This clone was seen just once. The chain carries TRBV5-1 and TRBJ2-1, with TRBD2 matching 7 bases. Trimming removed 2 bases from V and 7 bases from J; junction bases left unmatched: 9. Germline CDR1 SGHRS, CDR2 YFSETQ. There are 15 residues in the CDR3. This chain's CDR3 is CASSFGGTSGNEQFF. DNA for the CDR3: TGCGCCAGCAGCTTCGGGGGGACCTCGGGGAATGAGCAGTTCTTC. Complete variable domain (other parts from reference TRBV5-1 and TRBJ2-1): KAGVTQTPRYLIKTRGQQVTLSCSPISGHRSVSWYQQTPGQGLQFLFEYFSETQRNKGNFPGRFSGRQFSNSRSEMNVSTLELGDSALYLCASSFGGTSGNEQFFGPGTRLTVL.

In DNA form, the CDR3 reads TGTGCCAGCAGCCCTAGGCGAGGAGAAAAACTGTTTTTT. Translated, it gives CASSPRRGEKLFF. V gene TRBV6-2 or TRBV6-3 combines with J gene TRBJ1-4; no clear D. Germline lookup yields CDR1 MNHEY and CDR2 SVGEGT. Between the trimmed V and J ends, which lost 6 bases and 8 bases, there was a span of 13 bases. The CDR3 sequence is 13 residues long.

This chain joins TRBV6-5 and TRBJ2-2, with 7 bases that match TRBD1. The germline gives CDR1 MNHEY, CDR2 SVGAGI. The trim removed 6 bases at V and 1 base at J, leaving 2 bases unmatched. The CDR3 is 14 residues long. This chain's CDR3 is CASRGQMNTGELFF. The DNA of the CDR3 is TGTGCCAGCAGGGGACAGATGAACACCGGGGAGCTGTTTTTT.

The chain recombines TRBV28 with TRBJ2-5, with 9 positions matching TRBD2. Per the germline V gene, CDR1 is MDHEN and CDR2 is SYDVKM. With V trimmed by 3 bases and J by 1 base, 3 bases remained unmatched. The CDR3 runs to 15 residues. Here the CDR3 DNA reads TGTGCCAGCAGTTTGGGACTAGCATCCCAAGAGACCCAGTACTTC. Its protein product is CASSLGLASQETQYF. Full variable domain (outside the CDR3, taken from reference TRBV28 and TRBJ2-5): DVKVTQSSRYLVKRTGEKVFLECVQDMDHENMFWYRQDPGLGLRLIYFSYDVKMKEKGDIPEGYSVSREKKERFSLILESASTNQTSMYLCASSLGLASQETQYFGPGTRLLVL.

This clone has just one count. CDR3 region: CASSITSVSYNEQFF. CDR3 DNA sequence: TGTGCCAGTAGTATAACTAGCGTCTCCTACAATGAGCAGTTCTTC. V is TRBV19 and J is TRBJ2-1, with TRBD2 matching over 7 bases. The CDR3 totals 15 residues. Trimming cost V 2 bases and J 0 bases; bases outside gene matches: 1. The V gene's germline CDR1 is LNHDA and CDR2 SQIVND (reference sequence).

The chain couples TRBV5-6 to TRBJ2-2; 10 nucleotides align to TRBD2. This CDR3 contains 16 residues. The V segment lost 3 bases and the J segment 1 base; nucleotides outside the gene matches: 3. Germline V gene data show CDR1 as SGHDT and CDR2 as YYEEEE. CDR3 region: CASSSPSGRNTGELFF. In nucleotides, the CDR3 is TGTGCCAGCAGCTCTCCTAGCGGGAGGAACACCGGGGAGCTGTTTTTT.